This entry lists 5 T cell receptor beta chains sequenced from one sample in a study of STAT5B mutations in CD4+ large granular lymphocyte leukemia. The assay was immunoSEQ multiplex PCR, and TCRdb's table has in-frame clones only and misses some. The repertoire includes fewer than 35,000 clones, 65% to 75% of them detected once, and about 0.95% sits in the top ten. Sequencing used CD4+ T cells from blood buffy coats. These receptors were taken from a human donor in good health.

The V and J genes are TRBV5-1 and TRBJ1-1; 7 bases fit TRBD1. This CDR3 has 16 amino acids. V lost 5 bases to trimming and J lost 0 bases; unmatched junction nucleotides: 10. Per germline, CDR1 SGHRS and CDR2 YFSETQ. The CDR3 sequence: CASSSGTVYMNTEAFF. In nucleotides, the CDR3 is TGCGCCAGCAGTTCGGGGACAGTTTACATGAACACTGAAGCTTTCTTT.

The chain is built from TRBV7-8 and TRBJ2-5; 7 positions match TRBD2. The J call is in doubt because the DNA end fits TRBJ2-7 better. There are 15 residues in the CDR3. Germline assignment: CDR1 SGHVS and CDR2 FQNEAQ. CDR3 residues: CASSRLGAGEHEQYF. The CDR3 DNA reads as TGTGCCAGCAGCCGGCTCGGGGCGGGAGAACACGAGCAGTACTTC.

This clone has just one count. The chain uses TRBV15 and TRBJ2-7; tentatively, D is TRBD2 (6 bases). Trimming pared 4 bases from V and 1 base from J, leaving 14 bases between. In germline, CDR1 is LNHNV, CDR2 YYDKDF (reference sequence). The CDR3 has 15 residues. The CDR3 DNA follows: TGTGCCACCAGCATGATCGTGGGACTTTCCTACGAGCAGTACGTC. Translating gives CATSMIVGLSYEQYV.

The CDR3 sequence: CASSLSVSLAGDTDTQYF. The CDR3 DNA sequence: TGTGCCAGCAGCTTATCAGTGTCGCTAGCGGGAGACACAGATACGCAGTATTTT. The rearrangement uses TRBV7-3 and TRBJ2-3, with 10 bases fitting TRBD2. V lost 2 bases to trimming and J lost 2 bases; unmatched junction nucleotides: 10. Per the germline V gene, CDR1 is SGHTA and CDR2 is FQGTGA. The CDR3 has 18 amino acids.

The rearrangement links TRBV29-1 to TRBJ2-1; 12 bases line up with TRBD1. Germline V CDR1 and CDR2: SQVTM, ANQGSEA. The V gene end was trimmed by 7 bases and the J gene end by 6 bases; junction bases not matched to a gene: 10. The CDR3 runs 15 residues. The CDR3 nucleotides read TGCAGCGATTGGGACAGGGGGCTTAATAGCAATGAGCAGTTCTTC. Amino acids: CSDWDRGLNSNEQFF.